What follows are 23 T cell receptor beta chains derived from one specimen sequenced in a study of blood T cell repertoires in COVID-19. Data came from immunoSEQ multiplex PCR; TCRdb stores just in-frame clones and leaves some out. The profile covers over 100,000 clones, with about 87% appearing a single time and 2% to 3% taken by the ten largest. The sequenced sample was peripheral blood. These receptors all stem from a man aged 50-60 years with active COVID-19.

The chain couples TRBV5-1 to TRBJ2-2, with TRBD2 matching over 9 bases. From germline, CDR1 is SGHRS and CDR2 YFSETQ. Trimming removed 2 bases from V and 4 bases from J; junction bases left unmatched: 3. CDR3 length: 15 amino acids. The CDR3 region is CASSFKTSGTGELFF. The DNA of the CDR3 is TGCGCCAGCAGCTTCAAGACTAGCGGCACCGGGGAGCTGTTTTTT.

The sample holds one count of this clone. The chain has TRBV7-9 and TRBJ1-3; D is possibly TRBD1 (5 bases). Germline V gene data show CDR1 as SEHNR and CDR2 as FQNEAQ (reference sequence). The CDR3 is 15 amino acids. The V gene lost 3 bases and the J gene lost 4 bases, with 13 bases spanning the gap. CDR3 DNA: TGTGCCAGCAGCTTGGGGCAGAATGTCGGAAACACCATATATTTT. This codes for CASSLGQNVGNTIYF.

Written as DNA, the CDR3 is TGTGCCATCACGGTTTCCGGGGAAGAAACCGGGGAGCTGTTTTTT. Encoded protein: CAITVSGEETGELFF. This chain connects TRBV10-3 to TRBJ2-2; a weak D match, TRBD2 (5 bases). The V and J ends lost 7 bases and 5 bases respectively, with 17 bases between them. Germline V gene sequence: CDR1 ENHRY, CDR2 SYGVKD. The length of the CDR3 is 15 residues.

The chain employs TRBV5-1 and TRBJ1-2; a possible D gene is TRBD1 (5 bases). CDR1 is SGHRS, CDR2 YFSETQ, per germline. Between the trimmed V and J ends, which lost 0 bases and 6 bases, there was a span of 15 bases. The CDR3 is made up of 15 amino acids. In DNA, the CDR3 is TGCGCCAGCAGCTTGGCCAGGCAGGGTATCGATGGCTACACCTTC. Translating gives CASSLARQGIDGYTF. The complete variable domain, with remaining parts taken from reference TRBV5-1 and TRBJ1-2, reads KAGVTQTPRYLIKTRGQQVTLSCSPISGHRSVSWYQQTPGQGLQFLFEYFSETQRNKGNFPGRFSGRQFSNSRSEMNVSTLELGDSALYLCASSLARQGIDGYTFGSGTRLTVV.

In this sample, this clone turned up a few times. The V and J genes are TRBV19 and TRBJ2-2, with 9 bases matching TRBD1. Germline values: CDR1 LNHDA, CDR2 SQIVND (reference sequence). The CDR3 consists of 15 residues. J was trimmed by 6 bases and V by 3 bases; bases with no gene match: 5. CDR3 protein: CASSMGQGSSGELFF. The CDR3 DNA follows: TGTGCCAGTAGTATGGGACAGGGTTCTTCCGGGGAGCTGTTTTTT. Full variable domain (rest looked up from reference TRBV19 and TRBJ2-2): DGGITQSPKYLFRKEGQNVTLSCEQNLNHDAMYWYRQDPGQGLRLIYYSQIVNDFQKGDIAEGYSVSREKKESFPLTVTSAQKNPTAFYLCASSMGQGSSGELFFGEGSRLTVL.

The V gene is TRBV19, the J gene TRBJ2-3; a weak D match, TRBD2 (5 bases). Germline CDR1 reads LNHDA; CDR2 reads SQIVND (reference sequence). The CDR3 is made up of 13 amino acids. Between the trimmed V and J ends, which lost 10 bases and 8 bases, there was a span of 19 bases. The CDR3 protein is CATSPGSEGTQYF. The CDR3 coding sequence is TGTGCCACTTCCCCGGGGTCAGAAGGTACGCAGTATTTT.

The chain has TRBV7-2 and TRBJ2-3, with 9 bases that match TRBD2. With V trimmed by 5 bases and J by 7 bases, 7 bases remained unmatched. Germline CDR1 reads SGHTA; CDR2 reads FQGNSA. This CDR3 contains 14 residues. Here the CDR3 reads CASSPPRGGYTQYF. The DNA of the CDR3 is TGTGCCAGCAGCCCCCCGCGGGGGGGTTATACGCAGTATTTT.

V is TRBV11-2 and J is TRBJ2-3; 7 bases fit TRBD1. V lost 3 bases, J lost 1 base, and 4 bases stayed unmatched. Germline V gene data show CDR1 as SGHAT and CDR2 as FQNNGV. The CDR3 totals 15 residues. The CDR3 region has the DNA TGTGCCAGCAGCTTCTCTAGGGGGCGCACAGATACGCAGTATTTT. Protein: CASSFSRGRTDTQYF.

The chain uses TRBV7-6 and TRBJ2-1, with 10 nucleotides matching TRBD2. The CDR3 contains 19 residues. Germline V gene data show CDR1 as SGHVS and CDR2 as FNYEAQ. The trim removed 2 bases at V and 0 bases at J, leaving 10 bases unmatched. CDR3 in amino acids: CASSLRSGGAFSSYNEQFF. CDR3 nucleotide sequence: TGTGCCAGCAGCTTACGGAGCGGGGGGGCCTTTAGCTCCTACAATGAGCAGTTCTTC.

This clone was counted only a few times. J is TRBJ1-6 and V is TRBV7-2; 8 nucleotides match TRBD1. Trimming at V came to 0 bases and at J to 6 bases, leaving 16 bases not matched to a gene. CDR1 and CDR2 from the germline V gene are SGHTA and FQGNSA. CDR3 size: 20 residues. The CDR3, as DNA: TGTGCCAGCAGCTTAGCGTTTTGGACAGGGTCTGGTCGGAGTAATTCACCCCTCCACTTT. Translated: CASSLAFWTGSGRSNSPLHF. The variable domain in full, completed from reference TRBV7-2 and TRBJ1-6, reads GAGVSQSPSNKVTEKGKDVELRCDPISGHTALYWYRQSLGQGLEFLIYFQGNSAPDKSGLPSDRFSAERTGGSVSTLTIQRTQQEDSAVYLCASSLAFWTGSGRSNSPLHFGNGTRLTVT.

DNA for the CDR3: TGTGCCAGCAGCTATTGGGACAGTCAGCCCCAGCATTTT. This encodes CASSYWDSQPQHF. This chain joins TRBV6-5 and TRBJ1-5, with 7 bases identical to TRBD1. With V trimmed by 6 bases and J by 6 bases, 5 bases remained unmatched. Germline V gene lookup returns CDR1 MNHEY and CDR2 SVGAGI. This CDR3 region has 13 residues.

Only one count was recorded for this clone. The J gene is TRBJ1-2, the V gene TRBV4-1; TRBD1 might be the D (5 bases). The CDR3 extends over 16 amino acids. V shed 0 bases and J shed 8 bases, with 19 bases lying between them. Germline-derived CDR1 and CDR2 are MGHRA and YSYEKL. The CDR3 DNA is TGCGCCAGCAGCCAAGATAGTTTGGGGGGGGTGTGGGGCTACACCTTC. Translation gives CASSQDSLGGVWGYTF.

The rearrangement uses TRBV5-4 and TRBJ1-2; D is perhaps TRBD1 (5 bases). Germline V gives CDR1 SGHNT, CDR2 YYREEE (reference sequence). The CDR3 is 17 amino acids. V lost 0 bases to trimming and J lost 0 bases, with 15 bases between them. The CDR3 sequence: CASSLGWGVQSNYGYTF. The CDR3, as DNA: TGTGCCAGCAGCTTGGGCTGGGGGGTTCAATCTAACTATGGCTACACCTTC.

The chain couples TRBV3-1 (or the pseudogene TRBV3-2) to TRBJ2-1; a possible D gene is TRBD2 (7 bases). The CDR3 is 19 amino acids. Trimming left V 4 bases short and J 2 bases short, with 24 bases between. The germline CDR1 and CDR2 sequences are LGHDT and YNNKEL (reference sequence). CDR3 nucleotide sequence: TGTGCCAGCAGCCGGGTCGGACGGGGGGCCTTTATTACCTACAATGAGCAGTTCTTC. Translation gives CASSRVGRGAFITYNEQFF.

V gene TRBV5-4 combines with J gene TRBJ1-2; D is ambiguous. V lost 0 bases to trimming and J lost 8 bases, with 14 bases between them. CDR1 and CDR2 from the germline V gene are SGHNT and YYREEE (reference sequence). The CDR3 is 14 residues long. The CDR3 region has the DNA TGTGCCAGCAGCTTGGTTGGGGAGAGAGGCGGCTACACCTTC. It translates to CASSLVGERGGYTF.

The CDR3 protein is CASSATSGGTEQYF. In nucleotides, the CDR3 is TGCGCCAGCAGCGCAACTAGCGGGGGTACCGAGCAGTACTTC. This sequence joins TRBV5-1 and TRBJ2-7; 11 bases match TRBD2. The CDR3 has 14 amino acids. Germline trimming cut 4 bases from V and 6 bases from J; bases unmatched to any gene: 6. Germline-derived CDR1 and CDR2 are SGHRS and YFSETQ.

The chain couples TRBV12-3 or TRBV12-4 to TRBJ1-3, with TRBD1 as a possible D gene (6 bases). The ends were cut back, 4 bases at V and 7 bases at J, with 8 bases in the middle. The CDR3 has 12 amino acids. The CDR3 DNA follows: TGTGCCAGCAGTTCACAGGGCAACACCATATATTTT. This sequence encodes CASSSQGNTIYF.

The sample holds one count of this clone. This chain's CDR3 is CASSLVSGDLASNQPQHF. The DNA of the CDR3 is TGTGCCAGCAGCTTAGTCTCAGGGGACCTGGCCAGCAATCAGCCCCAGCATTTT. The chain couples TRBV7-9 to TRBJ1-5; D might be TRBD1 (6 bases). The CDR3 loop spans 18 amino acids. With 1 base removed from V and 1 base from J, the gap between germline ends came to 17 bases. The germline V gene has CDR1 SEHNR and CDR2 FQNEAQ (reference sequence).

The chain employs TRBV6-6 and TRBJ1-3; D might be TRBD1 (5 bases). Trimming removed 2 bases at V and 1 base at J, with 6 bases between. The CDR3 extends over 14 amino acids. Germline V gives CDR1 MNHNY, CDR2 SVGAGI (reference sequence). The CDR3 spells CASSYRGSGNTIYF. The CDR3 region has the DNA TGTGCCAGCAGTTACCGGGGGTCTGGAAACACCATATATTTT.

The chain couples TRBV10-3 to TRBJ2-1; TRBD2 agrees at 13 bases. Germline V lookup: CDR1 ENHRY, CDR2 SYGVKD. The CDR3 has 16 amino acids. V shed 6 bases and J 8 bases; nucleotides not matched to a gene: 10. CDR3 protein: CAIRSGTSGTSYEQFF. Here the CDR3 DNA reads TGTGCCATCAGATCCGGGACTAGCGGGACATCGTATGAGCAGTTCTTC.

V and J are TRBV9 and TRBJ2-1; 7 positions agree with TRBD2. Germline CDR1 is SGDLS and CDR2 is YYNGEE. The CDR3 runs to 17 residues. V gave up 4 bases and J gave up 4 bases; unmatched junction bases: 14. As DNA, the CDR3 is TGTGCCAGCAGCCGTAGATTCGTGGGGGGGACTTACAATGAGCAGTTCTTC. It yields the protein CASSRRFVGGTYNEQFF.

The V and J genes are TRBV11-2 and TRBJ2-5, with D possibly TRBD2 on 5 matching bases. Germline CDR1 reads SGHAT; CDR2 reads FQNNGV. The V gene lost 3 bases and the J gene lost 7 bases, with 12 bases spanning the gap. This CDR3 spans 13 amino acids. The CDR3 loop reads CASSLGSGGTQYF. For the CDR3, the DNA is TGTGCCAGCAGCTTGGGCTCCGGAGGGACCCAGTACTTC.

The chain couples TRBV5-1 to TRBJ2-1, with D possibly TRBD1 on 5 matching bases. Trimming left V 0 bases short and J 5 bases short, with 9 bases between. The CDR3 consists of 14 residues. Looked up from germline, CDR1 is SGHRS and CDR2 is YFSETQ. The CDR3: CASSLGAGNNEQFF. DNA of the CDR3: TGCGCCAGCAGCTTGGGGGCAGGGAACAATGAGCAGTTCTTC.